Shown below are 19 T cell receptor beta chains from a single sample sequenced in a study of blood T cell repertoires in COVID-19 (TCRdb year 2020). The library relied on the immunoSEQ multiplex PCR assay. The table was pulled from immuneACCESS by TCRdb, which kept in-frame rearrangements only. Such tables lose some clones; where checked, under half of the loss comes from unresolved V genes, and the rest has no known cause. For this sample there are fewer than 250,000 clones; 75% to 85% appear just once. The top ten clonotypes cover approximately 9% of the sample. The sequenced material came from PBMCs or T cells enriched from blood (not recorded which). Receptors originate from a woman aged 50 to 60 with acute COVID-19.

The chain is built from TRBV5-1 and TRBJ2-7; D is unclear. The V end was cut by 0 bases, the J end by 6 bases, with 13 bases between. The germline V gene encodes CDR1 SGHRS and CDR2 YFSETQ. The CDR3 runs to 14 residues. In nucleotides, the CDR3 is TGCGCCAGCAGCTTGGCCGCGTTCGTGTCCGAGCAGTACTTC. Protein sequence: CASSLAAFVSEQYF.

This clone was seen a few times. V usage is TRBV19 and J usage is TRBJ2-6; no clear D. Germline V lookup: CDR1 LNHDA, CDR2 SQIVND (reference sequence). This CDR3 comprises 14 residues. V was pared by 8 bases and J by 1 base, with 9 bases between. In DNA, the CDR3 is TGTGCCAGTTCCGGGTGGTCTGGGGCCAACGTCCTGACTTTC. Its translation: CASSGWSGANVLTF.

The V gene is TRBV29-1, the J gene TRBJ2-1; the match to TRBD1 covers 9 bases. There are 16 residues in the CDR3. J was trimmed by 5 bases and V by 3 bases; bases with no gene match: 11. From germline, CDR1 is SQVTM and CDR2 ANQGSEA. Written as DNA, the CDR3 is TGCAGCGTTGACCTCAGAGGGGACAGGGCCCACAATGAGCAGTTCTTC. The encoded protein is CSVDLRGDRAHNEQFF.

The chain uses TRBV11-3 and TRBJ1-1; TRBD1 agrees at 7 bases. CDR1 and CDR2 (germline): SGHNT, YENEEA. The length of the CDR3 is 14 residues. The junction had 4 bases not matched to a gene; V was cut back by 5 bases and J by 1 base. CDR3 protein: CASSQGGRNTEAFF. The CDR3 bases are TGTGCCAGCAGCCAGGGGGGCAGGAACACTGAAGCTTTCTTT.

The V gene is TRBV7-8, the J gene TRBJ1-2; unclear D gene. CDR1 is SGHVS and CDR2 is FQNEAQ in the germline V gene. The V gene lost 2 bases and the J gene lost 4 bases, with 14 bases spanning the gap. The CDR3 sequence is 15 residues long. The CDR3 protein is CASSLHEEGFYGYTF. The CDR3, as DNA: TGTGCCAGCAGCTTACATGAGGAGGGCTTCTATGGCTACACCTTC.

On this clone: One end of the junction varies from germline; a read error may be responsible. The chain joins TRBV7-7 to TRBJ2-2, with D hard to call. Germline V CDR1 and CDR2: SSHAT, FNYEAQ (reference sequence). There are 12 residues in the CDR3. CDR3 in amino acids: CASSLQDGELFF. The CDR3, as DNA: TGTGCTAGCAGCCTTCAGGACGGGGAGCTGTTTTTT.

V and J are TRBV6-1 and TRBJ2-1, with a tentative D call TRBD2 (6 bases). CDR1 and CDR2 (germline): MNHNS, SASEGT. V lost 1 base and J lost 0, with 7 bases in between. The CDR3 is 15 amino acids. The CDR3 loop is CASSEDGSSYNEQFF. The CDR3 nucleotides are TGTGCCAGCAGTGAAGACGGGAGCTCCTACAATGAGCAGTTCTTC.

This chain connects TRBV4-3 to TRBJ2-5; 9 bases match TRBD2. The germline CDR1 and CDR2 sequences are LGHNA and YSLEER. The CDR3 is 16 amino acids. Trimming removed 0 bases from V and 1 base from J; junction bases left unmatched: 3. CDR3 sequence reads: CASSQETGLAQETQYF. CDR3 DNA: TGCGCCAGCAGCCAAGAGACGGGACTAGCCCAAGAGACCCAGTACTTC.

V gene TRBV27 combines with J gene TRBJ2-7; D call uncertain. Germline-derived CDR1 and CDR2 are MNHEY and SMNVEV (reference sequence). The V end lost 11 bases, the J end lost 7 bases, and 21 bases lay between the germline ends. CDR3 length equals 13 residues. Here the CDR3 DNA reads TGTGCCTCAAGAAAATATAACGATCGGGAGCAGTACTTC. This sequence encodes CASRKYNDREQYF.

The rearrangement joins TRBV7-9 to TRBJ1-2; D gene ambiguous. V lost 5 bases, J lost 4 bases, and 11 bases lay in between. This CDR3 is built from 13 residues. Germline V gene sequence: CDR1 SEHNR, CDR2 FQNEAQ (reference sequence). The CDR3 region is CASSNRGFYGYTF. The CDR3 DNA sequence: TGTGCCAGCAGCAATCGAGGCTTCTATGGCTACACCTTC.

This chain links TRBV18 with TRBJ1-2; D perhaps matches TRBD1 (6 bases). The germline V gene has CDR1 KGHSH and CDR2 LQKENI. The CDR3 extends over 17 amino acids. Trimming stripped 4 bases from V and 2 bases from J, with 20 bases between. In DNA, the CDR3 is TGTGCCAGCTCACGAATCAGCGTGGGGGCCGCGAACTATGGCTACACCTTC. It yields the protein CASSRISVGAANYGYTF.

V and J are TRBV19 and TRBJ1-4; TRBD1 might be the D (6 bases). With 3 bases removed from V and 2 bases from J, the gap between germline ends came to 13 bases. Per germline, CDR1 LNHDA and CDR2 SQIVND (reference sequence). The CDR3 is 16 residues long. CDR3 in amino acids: CASSIYLGGTNEKLFF. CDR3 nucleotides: TGTGCCAGTAGTATTTACCTTGGGGGCACTAATGAAAAACTGTTTTTT.

The CDR3 sequence is CASSQEQTYTF. In DNA, the CDR3 is TGTGCCAGCAGCCAAGAACAAACCTACACCTTC. V is TRBV12-3 or TRBV12-4 and J is TRBJ1-2; D ambiguous. The CDR3 covers 11 residues. Trimming took 6 bases from V and 10 from J, leaving 12 bases between them.

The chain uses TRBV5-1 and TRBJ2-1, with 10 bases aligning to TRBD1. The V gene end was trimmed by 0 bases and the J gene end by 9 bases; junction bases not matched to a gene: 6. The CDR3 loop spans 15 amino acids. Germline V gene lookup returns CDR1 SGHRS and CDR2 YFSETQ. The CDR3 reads CASSLETGGEGEQFF. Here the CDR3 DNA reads TGCGCCAGCAGCTTGGAGACAGGGGGCGAGGGTGAGCAGTTCTTC.

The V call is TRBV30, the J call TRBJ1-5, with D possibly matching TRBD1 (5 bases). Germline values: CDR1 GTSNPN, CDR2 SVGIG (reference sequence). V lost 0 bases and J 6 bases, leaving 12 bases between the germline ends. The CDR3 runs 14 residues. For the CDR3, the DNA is TGTGCCTGGAGTGTACATGGGGGGGGTCAGCCCCAGCATTTT. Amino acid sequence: CAWSVHGGGQPQHF.

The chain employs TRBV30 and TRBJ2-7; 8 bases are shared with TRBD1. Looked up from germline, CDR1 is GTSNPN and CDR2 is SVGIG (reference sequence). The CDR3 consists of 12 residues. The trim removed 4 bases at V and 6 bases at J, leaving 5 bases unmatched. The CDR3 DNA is TGTGCCTGGACGGACAGGGTAGGCGAGCAGTACTTC. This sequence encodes CAWTDRVGEQYF.

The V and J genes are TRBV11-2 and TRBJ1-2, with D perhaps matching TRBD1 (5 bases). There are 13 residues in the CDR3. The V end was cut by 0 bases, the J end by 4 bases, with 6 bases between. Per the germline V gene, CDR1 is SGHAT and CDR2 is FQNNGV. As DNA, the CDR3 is TGTGCCAGCAGCTTAGACAGGGTCTATGGCTACACCTTC. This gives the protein CASSLDRVYGYTF.

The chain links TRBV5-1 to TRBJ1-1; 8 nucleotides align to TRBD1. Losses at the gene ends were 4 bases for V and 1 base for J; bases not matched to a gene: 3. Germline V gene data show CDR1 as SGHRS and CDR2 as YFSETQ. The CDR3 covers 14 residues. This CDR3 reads CASSPRGQNTEAFF. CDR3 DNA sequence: TGCGCCAGCAGCCCCAGGGGGCAGAACACTGAAGCTTTCTTT.

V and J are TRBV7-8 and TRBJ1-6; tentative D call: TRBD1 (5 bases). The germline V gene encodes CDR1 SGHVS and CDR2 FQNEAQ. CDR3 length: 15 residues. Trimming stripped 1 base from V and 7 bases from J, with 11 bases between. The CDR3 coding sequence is TGTGCCAGCAGCTTAGAAGACAGACCCAATTCACCCCTCCACTTT. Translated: CASSLEDRPNSPLHF.